This is a list of T cell receptor beta chains from one sample in a study of cytomegalovirus exposure and HLA in healthy donors. TCRdb's table, derived via immunoSEQ multiplex PCR, lists solely in-frame clones and lacks some. Of more than 150,000 clones listed, roughly 82% are singletons. The sequenced material came from PBMCs. The receptors here all came from a man aged 18 to 35 in good health and CMV-seropositive. Each CDR3 is given with its conserved first and last residue. The order of the fields is V gene, J gene, clone size, D gene, CDR3 length, CDR3 DNA, CDR3 protein. A D gene is named only where the DNA matches it firmly. Expanded clones are given a class, and other clones once, few, many or no size at all.

TRBV12-5	TRBJ2-4	once	.	15	TGTGCTAGTGGTTTGGTATGGGGCGATGGGAACATTCAGTACTTC	CASGLVWGDGNIQYF
TRBV19	TRBJ2-7	.	.	13	TGTGCCAGTAGTAGACAGGTCTTAACCGAGCAGTACTTC	CASSRQVLTEQYF
TRBV29-1	TRBJ1-2	few	TRBD1	11	TGCAGCGTGAGGACAGGGCACGGCTACACCTTC	CSVRTGHGYTF
TRBV9	TRBJ2-1	once	TRBD2	15	TGTGCCAGCAGCCTCCTCGACGGGGGGTACAATGAGCAGTTCTTC	CASSLLDGGYNEQFF
TRBV4-2	TRBJ2-1	few	.	18	TGTGCCAGCAGCCTTTCTCCAGCGGGCGCCTCTCTTTACAATGAGCAGTTCTTC	CASSLSPAGASLYNEQFF
TRBV4-1	TRBJ2-3	.	TRBD2	17	TGCGCCAGCAGCCAAGATGAACTAGCGGGAAGTAAAAAGGCGCAGTATTTT	CASSQDELAGSKKAQYF
TRBV7-9	TRBJ2-6	.	.	14	TGTGCCAGCAGCTTGAGCTCTGGGGCCAACGTCCTGACTTTC	CASSLSSGANVLTF
TRBV4-3	TRBJ2-7	.	.	14	TGCGCCAGCAGCCAAGTACTTGCGCGTTACGAGCAGTACTTC	CASSQVLARYEQYF
TRBV4-3	TRBJ2-5	.	TRBD2	16	TGCGCCAGCAGCCAAGCCGAAGGGGTAGCGGGAGAGGGCCAGTACTTC	CASSQAEGVAGEGQYF
TRBV30	TRBJ2-6	.	.	14	TGTGCCTGGGCTCAGGGTGCTGGGGCCAACGTCCTGACTTTC	CAWAQGAGANVLTF
TRBV19	TRBJ2-7	.	TRBD1	14	TGTGCCAGTAACTTCCGGGACAGCTCCTACGAGCAGTACTTC	CASNFRDSSYEQYF
TRBV2	TRBJ2-5	.	.	13	TGTGCCAGCAGTGGTTACGCGGGGGAGACCCAGTACTTC	CASSGYAGETQYF
TRBV15	TRBJ2-3	once	.	14	TGTGCCACCAGCGGGGCGGGAAAGTCAGATACGCAGTATTTT	CATSGAGKSDTQYF
TRBV6-5	TRBJ1-5	.	TRBD1	15	TGTGCCAGCACCACAGGTGGGACAGGGAGCCAGCCCCAGCATTTT	CASTTGGTGSQPQHF
TRBV30	TRBJ2-3	.	TRBD2	15	TGTGCCTGGCCTCTGGCGGGAGGTTGCACAGATACGCAGTATTTT	CAWPLAGGCTDTQYF
TRBV9	TRBJ2-4	once	TRBD2	19	TGTGCCAGCAGCTTACACCTGGGACTAGCGGGAGGGGAGGTTAACATTCAGTACTTC	CASSLHLGLAGGEVNIQYF
TRBV27	TRBJ2-1	.	TRBD2	14	TGTGCCAGCAGTTCTAGCGGGGTATACAATGAGCAGTTCTTC	CASSSSGVYNEQFF
TRBV27	TRBJ2-7	.	TRBD2	14	TGTGCCAGCAGGCCCACTAGCGGGATCTACGAGCAGTACTTC	CASRPTSGIYEQYF
TRBV28	TRBJ1-1	.	TRBD1	14	TGTGCCAGCAGCTGGACAGGGGGCGGCACTGAAGCTTTCTTT	CASSWTGGGTEAFF
TRBV2	TRBJ2-7	.	TRBD2	15	TGTGCCAGCAGCGTGGGGAGAGCGGGAGAGGGCGAGCAGTACTTC	CASSVGRAGEGEQYF
TRBV4-2	TRBJ2-2	.	TRBD1	17	TGTGCCAGCAGCCAATTCTACGGACAGGCGAACACCGGGGAGCTGTTTTTT	CASSQFYGQANTGELFF
TRBV28	TRBJ1-4	.	.	13	TGTGCCAGCGCGGCGACAGATTCTGAAAAACTGTTTTTT	CASAATDSEKLFF
TRBV6-5	TRBJ1-2	.	TRBD1	15	TGTGCCAGCAGTCGGTCGACAGGGTGGGTCTATGGCTACACCTTC	CASSRSTGWVYGYTF
TRBV15	TRBJ2-1	.	TRBD2	16	TGTGCCACCAGCAGAGGGGGACTAGCGGGAGTGGGTGAGCAGTTCTTC	CATSRGGLAGVGEQFF
TRBV7-8	TRBJ2-1	.	TRBD1	15	TGTGCCAGCAGCTTAGACAGGGGGGCCCACAATGAGCAGTTCTTC	CASSLDRGAHNEQFF